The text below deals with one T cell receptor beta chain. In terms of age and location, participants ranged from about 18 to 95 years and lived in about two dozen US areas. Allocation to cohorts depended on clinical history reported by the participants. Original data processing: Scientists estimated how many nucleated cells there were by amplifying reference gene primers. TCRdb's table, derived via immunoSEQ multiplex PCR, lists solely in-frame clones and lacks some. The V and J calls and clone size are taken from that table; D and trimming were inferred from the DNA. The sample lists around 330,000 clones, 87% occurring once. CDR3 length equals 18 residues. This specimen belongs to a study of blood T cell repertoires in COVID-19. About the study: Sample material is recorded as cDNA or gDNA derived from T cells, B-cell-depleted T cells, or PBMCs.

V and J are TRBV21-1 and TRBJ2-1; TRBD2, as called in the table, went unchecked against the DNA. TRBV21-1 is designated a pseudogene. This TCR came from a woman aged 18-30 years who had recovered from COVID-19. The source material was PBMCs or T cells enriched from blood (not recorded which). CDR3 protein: CASSKIIAEVRSYNEQFF. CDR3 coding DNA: TGTGCCAGCAGCAAGATAATAGCGGAGGTCAGGTCCTACAATGAGCAGTTCTTC.